The TCR beta chain described here comes from a study of T cell repertoires in ileal Crohn's disease. Note on this clone: The germline gene is not matched at one end of the junction; a read error may be the cause.

Some clones are missing from TCRdb's copy, which holds only in-frame ones; the method was immunoSEQ multiplex PCR. Among about 60,000 clones listed, approximately 88% were seen once. Indicated time point: neoterminal ileum biopsy at postoperative endoscopy, about 6 months after surgery. Germline CDR1 SGHAT, CDR2 FQNNGV. This CDR3 has 12 amino acids. V gene TRBV11-2 combines with J gene TRBJ2-7; TRBD1 matches at 7 bases. Material for sequencing was ileal tissue. This clonotype was sampled from an adult with Crohn's disease. The CDR3, as DNA: TGTGCCAGCAGCTTAAACCGGCCAGGGGGACACTTC. It translates to CASSLNRPGGHF.